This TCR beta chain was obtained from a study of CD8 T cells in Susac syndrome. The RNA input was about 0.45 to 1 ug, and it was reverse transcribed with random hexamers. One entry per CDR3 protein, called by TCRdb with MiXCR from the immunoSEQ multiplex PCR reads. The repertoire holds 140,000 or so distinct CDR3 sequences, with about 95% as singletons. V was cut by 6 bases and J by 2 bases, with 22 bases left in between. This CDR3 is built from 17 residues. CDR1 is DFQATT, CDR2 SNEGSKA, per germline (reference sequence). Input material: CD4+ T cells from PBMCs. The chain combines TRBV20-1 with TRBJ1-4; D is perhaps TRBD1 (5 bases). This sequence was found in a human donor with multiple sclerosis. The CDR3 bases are TGCAGTGCCAGGTCGACGGTGGGGGGTACTACTAATGAAAAACTGTTTTTT. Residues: CSARSTVGGTTNEKLFF.